This paragraph reports one T cell receptor (beta chain). Its antigen is unidentified. It was autoimmune disease history or systemic immunosuppression that excluded patients. The sample originates from a study of OX40 agonist ivuxolimab in advanced cancers. Study results and limitations: Part of the nonresponder group also had normalized T-cell clonal expansion that was low.

This table comes from immunoSEQ multiplex PCR, and its TCRdb copy is limited to in-frame clones, with some not included. In the table there are about 76,000 clones, less than 90% of which are singletons. Germline values: CDR1 LNHDA, CDR2 SQIVND (reference sequence). This CDR3 comprises 15 residues. Trimming removed 5 bases from V and 0 bases from J, with 13 bases in between. This TCR was sampled from an adult with an advanced solid tumor such as melanoma, head and neck, liver or kidney cancer. The gene calls are TRBV19 and TRBJ1-2; D is perhaps TRBD1 (6 bases). Here the sequenced sample was CD4+ or CD8+ T cells sorted from blood, taken in a trial of the OX40 agonist ivuxolimab. For the CDR3, the DNA is TGTGCCAGTAGTTCCAGACAGGTCCCTAACTATGGCTACACCTTC. It specifies CASSSRQVPNYGYTF.